This T cell receptor beta chain was profiled in a study of regulatory T cells in long-lasting Graves disease. Construction of the TCR beta libraries employed iRepertoire HTBI primers in conjunction with Arm-PCR of CDR3 regions. Using its own MiXCR run on the multiplex PCR reads, TCRdb lists one record per CDR3 protein. The sample comprises about 210,000 distinct CDR3 sequences, approximately 18% of which are singletons, and approximately 12% rests with the top ten. Time point of the sample: newly diagnosed GD, antithyroid drugs for less than 3 months. RNA isolated from PBMCs was used to make the TCR library. These same records also appear under a second study, on T cells in Graves' hyperthyroidism and ophthalmopathy.

The TCR originated in a woman in her thirties with Graves disease. The input for sequencing was peripheral blood mononuclear cells (PBMCs), taken at new diagnosis, from a patient treated with antithyroid drugs.

CDR3 amino acids: CASSKDLYNEQFF. In nucleotides, the CDR3 is TGTGCCAGCAGCAAGGACCTTTACAATGAGCAGTTCTTC. This chain joins TRBV7-3 and TRBJ2-1; D remains unclear. The germline V gene has CDR1 SGHTA and CDR2 FQGTGA. Trimming cost V 5 bases and J 4 bases, with 9 bases left between them. The CDR3 sequence is 13 residues long.